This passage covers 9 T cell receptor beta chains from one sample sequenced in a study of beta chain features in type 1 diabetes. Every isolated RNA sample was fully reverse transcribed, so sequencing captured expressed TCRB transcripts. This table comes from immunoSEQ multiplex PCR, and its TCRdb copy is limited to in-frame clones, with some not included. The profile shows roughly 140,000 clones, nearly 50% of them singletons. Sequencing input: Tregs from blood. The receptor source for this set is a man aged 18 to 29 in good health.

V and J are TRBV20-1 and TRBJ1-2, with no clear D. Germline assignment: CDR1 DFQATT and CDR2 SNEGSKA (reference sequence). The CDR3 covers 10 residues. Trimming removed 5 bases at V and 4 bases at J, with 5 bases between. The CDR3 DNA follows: TGCAGTGCTTACTCCTATGGCTACACCTTC. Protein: CSAYSYGYTF.

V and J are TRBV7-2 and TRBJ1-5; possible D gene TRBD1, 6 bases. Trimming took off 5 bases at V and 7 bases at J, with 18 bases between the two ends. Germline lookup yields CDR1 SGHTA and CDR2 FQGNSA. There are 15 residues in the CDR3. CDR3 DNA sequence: TGTGCCAGCAGCCATGACGGGGGGCGCCGCCAGCCCCAGCATTTT. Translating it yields CASSHDGGRRQPQHF.

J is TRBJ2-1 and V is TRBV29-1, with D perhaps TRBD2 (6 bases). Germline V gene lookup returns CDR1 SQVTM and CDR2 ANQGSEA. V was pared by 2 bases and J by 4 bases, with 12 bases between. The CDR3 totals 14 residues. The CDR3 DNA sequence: TGCAGCGTTGAAAGGCGGGGCCCGTACAATGAGCAGTTCTTC. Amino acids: CSVERRGPYNEQFF.

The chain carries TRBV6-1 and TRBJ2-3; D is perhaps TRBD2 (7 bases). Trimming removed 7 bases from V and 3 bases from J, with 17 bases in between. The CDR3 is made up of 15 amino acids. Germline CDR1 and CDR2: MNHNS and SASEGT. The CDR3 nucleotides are TGTGCCAGCAACCCACAGGGAGGGTGGACAGATACGCAGTATTTT. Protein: CASNPQGGWTDTQYF.

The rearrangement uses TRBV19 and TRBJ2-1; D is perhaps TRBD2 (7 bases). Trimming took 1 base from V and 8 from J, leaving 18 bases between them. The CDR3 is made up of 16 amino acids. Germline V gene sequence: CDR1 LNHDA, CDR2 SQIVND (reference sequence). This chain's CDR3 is CASSIGRGAGAHEQFF. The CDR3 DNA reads TGTGCCAGTAGTATAGGACGGGGGGCCGGAGCCCATGAGCAGTTCTTC.

This CDR3 is CASSPSTGGIFAKLFF. In DNA form, the CDR3 reads TGTGCCAGCAGCCCTTCCACAGGGGGAATTTTTGCAAAACTGTTTTTT. The rearrangement links TRBV28 to TRBJ1-4, with 8 bases aligning to TRBD1. With V trimmed by 6 bases and J by 10 bases, 16 bases remained unmatched. Germline V gives CDR1 MDHEN, CDR2 SYDVKM. The length of the CDR3 is 16 residues.

The DNA for the CDR3 is TGTGCCATCAGCCCCTCCCCGGGACAGGGAGCCGGGGAGCTGTTTTTT. Translating gives CAISPSPGQGAGELFF. The chain carries TRBV10-3 and TRBJ2-2, with TRBD1 matching over 9 bases. The germline V gene has CDR1 ENHRY and CDR2 SYGVKD. The CDR3 spans 16 residues. The V gene end was trimmed by 6 bases and the J gene end by 6 bases; junction bases not matched to a gene: 11.

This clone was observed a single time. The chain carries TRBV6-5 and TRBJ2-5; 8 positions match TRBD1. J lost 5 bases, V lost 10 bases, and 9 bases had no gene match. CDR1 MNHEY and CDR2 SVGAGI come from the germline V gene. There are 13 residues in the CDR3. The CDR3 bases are TGTGCCAACGACAGGGGCCAAGAGGAGACCCAGTACTTC. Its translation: CANDRGQEETQYF.

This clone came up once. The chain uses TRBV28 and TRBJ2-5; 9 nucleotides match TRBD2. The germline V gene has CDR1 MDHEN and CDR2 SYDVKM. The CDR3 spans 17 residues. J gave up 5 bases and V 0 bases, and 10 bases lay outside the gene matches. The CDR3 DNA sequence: TGTGCCAGCAGTTTATGGGCTAGCGGGGTTAGTGGGGAGACCCAGTACTTC. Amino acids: CASSLWASGVSGETQYF.